This record concerns one T cell receptor beta chain sequence. This clonotype has just a few counts. What antigen it recognizes has not been identified. Within one base of it there is no much larger clone, and no base qualities were kept. The data stem from a study of early T cells in non-severe SARS-CoV-2 infection (dated by TCRdb to the early 2020s). Broadly, across the study: Because TCR sequencing was done on bulk RNA from unsorted whole blood, the alpha and beta chains could not be paired. Summary of the overall study and its limitations: VDJdb matching was skewed toward anti-spike CD8 responses and likely underestimated virus-specific expansions by missing private and CD4 specificities.

The library was produced with 5' RACE. Sequencing relied on a NextSeq 500. The TCR library protocol attached unique molecular identifiers to individual cDNA molecules to correct for sequencing error and PCR bias. TCR alpha and beta chains were both sequenced, and the abundances of alpha and beta sequences in each sample were closely correlated with each other. Under the source paper's analysis protocol: Decombinator V4 was used to perform V gene, J gene and CDR3 annotation of TCR sequences. TCRs were defined as expanded if a significant change between any two time points was detected under a Poisson model with p below 0.0001. Abundances of TCRs were expressed as counts per million after normalisation to the total number of TCRs sequenced in each sample. TRAV1-2 paired with TRAJ12, TRAJ20 or TRAJ33 defined MAIT TCRs, while TRAV10 paired with TRAJ18 defined iNKT TCRs. VDJdb, accessed 1 November 2021, was searched for CMV, EBV and SARS-CoV-2 annotated TCRs, excluding TCRs annotated for multiple antigens. TCRdb reanalyzed the raw reads on its own, using fastp at Q25 for trimming and MiXCR for clone calling, and kept in-frame beta chains. Every distinct CDR3 protein forms one entry, paired with its most common genes and DNA. TCRdb's processing, not the authors', yielded these V and J calls. The sample table holds 45,000 to 50,000 distinct CDR3 sequences, of which under 7.5% were seen once. Clones ranked in the top ten supply roughly 6.9% of the sample.

From its cysteine to its phenylalanine, the CDR3 spans 15 amino acids. CDR3 DNA only is kept here, 45 bases in frame from base 1. Relative to germline, V is missing 1 base and J is missing 5 bases, with 5 bases of the junction outside any gene match. This was a case-control study nested in a cohort of healthcare workers in London, UK, who had nasopharyngeal swab PCR tests and blood samples taken every week. Healthcare workers were enrolled in the week of the UK lockdown, from 23 to 31 March 2020, and were followed every week for up to about 16 weeks. The sequencing here drew on whole blood, taken at baseline. The clonotype originates from an adult who was a healthcare worker with PCR-confirmed SARS-CoV-2 infection or an uninfected control (not recorded which). The chain couples TRBV12-3 or TRBV12-4 to TRBJ2-1; 7 bases in the middle match TRBD2. This receptor carries the CDR3 CASSLGTSGDNEQFF. The bases are TGTGCCAGCAGTTTAGGGACTAGTGGCGACAATGAGCAGTTCTTC.